This T cell receptor beta chain was captured in a study of identical twins. Study-wide results and limits: It was cross-sectional statistical analysis, not following the same donors, that the conclusions relied on. Abundant cord blood beta clonotypes carried fewer insertions; memory repertoires showed none.

Via MiXCR, TCRdb re-called the 5' RACE reads, giving one row per CDR3 protein. The sample lists about 890,000 distinct CDR3 sequences; about 12% were seen once. The J segment lost 4 bases and the V segment lost 0 bases, leaving 8 bases of the junction unmatched. Germline CDR1 LGHNA, CDR2 YNFKEQ. This CDR3 spans 17 amino acids. This clonotype was seen a few times. The antigen remains undetermined. This same sample was also taken into another study, of yellow fever vaccine responses in identical twins.

The receptor comes from a woman younger than 35 in good health. The rearrangement joins TRBV4-2 to TRBJ2-3; TRBD2 aligns across 9 bases. The sample taken for sequencing was PBMCs. The CDR3 DNA follows: TGTGCCAGCAGCCAAGATCGGGCTAGCGGGGAAGCAGATACGCAGTATTTT. This codes for CASSQDRASGEADTQYF.